The T cell receptor (beta chain) under discussion was sequenced for a study of shared clonotypes between healthy human individuals. Background on the study: Per donor, three plates held CD4 naive cells, three held CD4 memory, two held CD8 naive and one held CD8 memory.

TCRdb's copy holds only in-frame clones and misses some; the assay was immunoSEQ multiplex PCR. Of about 1.1 million clones in the sample, 60% to 80% are singletons; the top ten hold about 0.94%. This clone has only a few counts. This clonotype was sampled from a young man in good health. Some clones in this sample may be carry-over from other donors' samples. Sequenced sample: memory CD4+ T cells from PBMCs. As to subset: CD45RA-negative fraction.

The CDR3 sequence is CASSTVGLTEAFF. As DNA, the CDR3 is TGTGCCAGCAGTACGGTAGGACTTACTGAAGCTTTCTTT. V is TRBV6-1 and J is TRBJ1-1; D uncertain. The V end was cut by 5 bases, the J end by 5 bases, with 12 bases between. Germline-derived CDR1 and CDR2 are MNHNS and SASEGT. CDR3 size: 13 residues.